The sequence of this TCR beta chain was determined in a study of Ad26.COV2.S vaccination and SARS-CoV-2 variants. About the research overall: The COV1001 Ad26.COV2.S trial arm included the donor.

CDR1 is KGHSH and CDR2 is LQKENI in the germline V gene. The CDR3 consists of 15 residues. V was cut by 3 bases and J by 10 bases, with 19 bases left in between. Study-level points and caveats: Marked by substantial breadth, spike-specific CD8+ and CD4+ T cell responses were reportedly seen after vaccination. Non-spike TCR breadth was similar in vaccine and placebo recipients. Compared with placebo recipients, vaccine recipients had higher spike-specific TCR breadth.

Concerning this clone itself: The antigen is undetermined.

Data came from immunoSEQ multiplex PCR; TCRdb stores just in-frame clones and leaves some out. The sample has a few hundred thousand clones; over 75% are singletons. The sample's treatment: some 19 received Ad26.COV2.S at low or high dose, single or two shots; several received placebo; per-sample allocation not given. Samples were taken on day 63 after the first vaccine or placebo injection. The chain uses TRBV18 and TRBJ2-1; either TRBD1 or TRBD2 may supply D (6 bases each). This receptor was obtained from a person aged 18-65 years who received the Ad26.COV2.S COVID-19 vaccine or a placebo. The starting material was peripheral blood, obtained in a trial of Ad26.COV2.S vaccine versus placebo. The CDR3 DNA sequence: TGTGCCAGCTCACCGGAGACAGGAGTGGCGGGGGAGCAGTTCTTC. Translated: CASSPETGVAGEQFF.